This entry lists 19 T cell receptor beta chains sequenced from one sample in a study of T cells after yellow fever vaccination. Each CDR3 protein gets one entry after TCRdb re-called the 5' RACE reads with MiXCR. This table holds over 150,000 distinct CDR3 sequences, 5.5% to 8% found once. The specimen comprised CD4+ T cells sorted from PBMCs, sampled on the day of the first yellow fever vaccination. Receptor source: a man between 18 and 35 years old who received the YFV17D yellow fever vaccine.

This clonotype came up many times. This chain links TRBV20-1 with TRBJ2-3; D possibly corresponds to TRBD1 (6 bases). This CDR3 is 12 amino acids long. Trimming removed 2 bases from V and 3 bases from J, with 6 bases in between. The germline V gene has CDR1 DFQATT and CDR2 SNEGSKA (reference sequence). CDR3: CSARQGTDTQYF. The CDR3 DNA reads TGCAGTGCTAGACAGGGGACAGATACGCAGTATTTT.

The sample holds many counts of this clonotype. The chain recombines TRBV29-1 with TRBJ2-1; 13 bases fit TRBD2. From germline, CDR1 is SQVTM and CDR2 ANQGSEA. Unmatched junction bases numbered 7, after V lost 7 bases and J lost 1 base. The CDR3 is 16 residues long. CDR3 amino acids: CSALSTSGGSYNEQFF. The CDR3 nucleotides read TGCAGCGCCTTATCGACTAGCGGGGGGTCCTACAATGAGCAGTTCTTC.

Ten or more counts support this clonotype. The rearrangement joins TRBV29-1 to TRBJ1-1; D is undetermined. Per germline, CDR1 SQVTM and CDR2 ANQGSEA. V shed 3 bases and J shed 3 bases, with 11 bases lying between them. The CDR3 consists of 13 residues. The CDR3 DNA reads TGCAGCGTTGAGAAGGGTTGGGACACTGAAGCTTTCTTT. Its translation: CSVEKGWDTEAFF.

This rearrangement joins TRBV5-1 to TRBJ1-1, with 9 bases matching TRBD1. The CDR3 has 15 residues. Unmatched junction bases numbered 4, after V lost 4 bases and J lost 0 bases. The germline V gene has CDR1 SGHRS and CDR2 YFSETQ. The CDR3 region has the DNA TGCGCCAGCAGCGGGGGACAGGGTATGAACACTGAAGCTTTCTTT. This codes for CASSGGQGMNTEAFF. Full variable domain (rest looked up from reference TRBV5-1 and TRBJ1-1): KAGVTQTPRYLIKTRGQQVTLSCSPISGHRSVSWYQQTPGQGLQFLFEYFSETQRNKGNFPGRFSGRQFSNSRSEMNVSTLELGDSALYLCASSGGQGMNTEAFFGQGTRLTVV.

This clonotype was observed many times. The CDR3 sequence is CAISESGQSEQYF. CDR3 nucleotides: TGTGCCATCAGTGAATCGGGACAGAGTGAGCAGTACTTC. V is TRBV10-3 and J is TRBJ2-7, with 7 nucleotides matching TRBD1. Germline-derived CDR1 and CDR2 are ENHRY and SYGVKD. The CDR3 has 13 amino acids. Trimming took 3 bases from V and 7 from J; bases not matched to a gene: 6.

A few counts support this clonotype. The chain employs TRBV4-1 and TRBJ1-1; possible D gene TRBD1, 5 bases. The germline V gene encodes CDR1 MGHRA and CDR2 YSYEKL. The CDR3 consists of 12 residues. The V end lost 4 bases, the J end lost 5 bases, and 8 bases lay between the germline ends. The CDR3 loop reads CASSRGETEAFF. Here the CDR3 DNA reads TGCGCCAGCAGCCGGGGCGAGACTGAAGCTTTCTTT.

This clonotype was seen ten or more times. The rearrangement joins TRBV25-1 to TRBJ2-1; tentatively, D is TRBD2 (7 bases). Germline-derived CDR1 and CDR2 are MGHDK and SYGVNS. Trimming took off 7 bases at V and 4 bases at J, with 14 bases between the two ends. CDR3 size: 14 residues. This chain's CDR3 is CASNPGGSYNEQFF. CDR3 bases: TGTGCCAGCAACCCGGGGGGCTCATACAATGAGCAGTTCTTC.

This clonotype has more than one count but fewer than ten. V gene TRBV4-3 combines with J gene TRBJ1-2, with 7 positions matching TRBD1. Germline-derived CDR1 and CDR2 are LGHNA and YSLEER. The CDR3 has 15 residues. The trim removed 4 bases at V and 8 bases at J, leaving 13 bases unmatched. The CDR3 DNA reads as TGCGCCAGCAGCCCAATCGAGGACAGGCATAGGGGCTACACCTTC. This translates into CASSPIEDRHRGYTF.

This clonotype was seen ten or more times. The chain recombines TRBV6-5 with TRBJ2-1; 9 nucleotides line up with TRBD1. The CDR3 extends over 15 amino acids. Germline loops: CDR1 MNHEY, CDR2 SVGAGI. V trimming: 4 bases; J trimming: 1 base; junction bases outside the gene matches: 2. DNA for the CDR3: TGTGCCAGCAGTTTGACAGGGGGATCCTACAATGAGCAGTTCTTC. Translating it yields CASSLTGGSYNEQFF.

In its sample, this clonotype was seen many times. This chain joins TRBV30 and TRBJ2-5; D might be TRBD1 (5 bases). This CDR3 has 12 residues. Per germline, CDR1 GTSNPN and CDR2 SVGIG (reference sequence). Trimming cost V 1 base and J 5 bases, with 8 bases left between them. CDR3 bases: TGTGCCTGGAGTGGCGGACACGAGACCCAGTACTTC. It encodes CAWSGGHETQYF.

The chain is built from TRBV25-1 and TRBJ2-1; possible D gene TRBD1, 6 bases. CDR1 and CDR2 from the germline V gene are MGHDK and SYGVNS. The CDR3 sequence is 12 residues long. V was clipped by 10 bases and J by 7 bases, with 14 bases between them. CDR3 protein: CAIPDRGNEQFF. DNA for the CDR3: TGTGCCATCCCGGACAGAGGGAATGAGCAGTTCTTC. Supplemented by reference TRBV25-1 and TRBJ2-1, the full variable domain reads EADIYQTPRYLVIGTGKKITLECSQTMGHDKMYWYQQDPGMELHLIHYSYGVNSTEKGDLSSESTVSRIRTEHFPLTLESARPSHTSQYLCAIPDRGNEQFFGPGTRLTVL.

This chain links TRBV5-1 with TRBJ2-3; no reliable D call. The ends were cut back, 4 bases at V and 2 bases at J, with 14 bases in the middle. Germline CDR1 is SGHRS and CDR2 is YFSETQ. This CDR3 spans 15 amino acids. For the CDR3, the DNA is TGCGCCAGCAGCACGGCGGACGGTACCACAGATACGCAGTATTTT. Protein product: CASSTADGTTDTQYF. Full variable domain (missing parts from reference TRBV5-1 and TRBJ2-3): KAGVTQTPRYLIKTRGQQVTLSCSPISGHRSVSWYQQTPGQGLQFLFEYFSETQRNKGNFPGRFSGRQFSNSRSEMNVSTLELGDSALYLCASSTADGTTDTQYFGPGTRLTVL.

The chain joins TRBV7-8 to TRBJ1-4, with D possibly matching TRBD1 (5 bases). The ends were cut back, 5 bases at V and 14 bases at J, with 21 bases in the middle. Germline CDR1 reads SGHVS; CDR2 reads FQNEAQ. The CDR3 loop spans 14 amino acids. CDR3 sequence reads: CASSMRDHALDLFF. CDR3 DNA sequence: TGTGCCAGCAGCATGCGGGACCACGCTTTGGATCTGTTTTTT.

This clonotype was counted at least ten times. The rearrangement uses TRBV5-1 and TRBJ2-1, with TRBD2 as a possible D gene (5 bases). CDR1 is SGHRS and CDR2 is YFSETQ in the germline V gene. The V gene lost 2 bases and the J gene lost 0 bases, with 9 bases spanning the gap. This CDR3 is built from 15 residues. In DNA form, the CDR3 reads TGCGCCAGCAGCTTAGCGGCTGGCTCCTACAATGAGCAGTTCTTC. Translated, it gives CASSLAAGSYNEQFF.

This clonotype was detected many times. This chain uses TRBV9 with TRBJ1-4; D possibly corresponds to TRBD1 (6 bases). This CDR3 has 17 residues. Trimming removed 3 bases from V and 8 bases from J, with 23 bases in between. Germline lookup yields CDR1 SGDLS and CDR2 YYNGEE. The CDR3 nucleotides read TGTGCCAGCAGCGCCGGGAGCGGGGCAGGGGACTACGAAAAACTGTTTTTT. Amino acid sequence: CASSAGSGAGDYEKLFF.

The chain carries TRBV5-1 and TRBJ2-1; 10 bases fit TRBD2. The germline CDR1 and CDR2 sequences are SGHRS and YFSETQ. Unmatched junction bases numbered 4, after V lost 0 bases and J lost 4 bases. The length of the CDR3 is 16 residues. The CDR3 nucleotides are TGCGCCAGCAGCTTGGAGCGGGGGGGAGTTTACAATGAGCAGTTCTTC. Protein product: CASSLERGGVYNEQFF.

The chain links TRBV19 to TRBJ2-2, with TRBD1 identical over 7 bases. Germline lookup yields CDR1 LNHDA and CDR2 SQIVND (reference sequence). The trim removed 6 bases at V and 2 bases at J, leaving 12 bases unmatched. This CDR3 spans 17 amino acids. Here the CDR3 reads CASSPDRAYRNTGELFF. The CDR3 region has the DNA TGTGCCAGTAGCCCCGACAGGGCTTACCGAAACACCGGGGAGCTGTTTTTT.

At least ten counts were recorded for this clonotype. The chain recombines TRBV7-9 with TRBJ1-2, with D perhaps matching TRBD1 (5 bases). The CDR3 has 12 amino acids. CDR1 is SEHNR and CDR2 is FQNEAQ in the germline V gene (reference sequence). The ends were cut back, 5 bases at V and 6 bases at J, with 10 bases in the middle. The CDR3: CASSRDRDGYTF. CDR3 nucleotides: TGTGCCAGCAGCCGCGACAGAGATGGCTACACCTTC.

This clonotype showed up just a few times. The rearrangement links TRBV6-5 to TRBJ1-2; D is perhaps TRBD1 (5 bases). CDR1 is MNHEY and CDR2 is SVGAGI in the germline V gene. V lost 2 bases and J lost 7, with 20 bases in between. The CDR3 is 16 amino acids. The CDR3 spells CASSYGVTVTTAGYTF. The DNA of the CDR3 is TGTGCCAGCAGTTACGGAGTGACCGTTACGACAGCTGGCTACACCTTC.